The 14 T cell receptor beta chains below all came from one sample that was sequenced in a study of somatic mutations in cytotoxic T cells in rheumatoid arthritis. Assay used: immunoSEQ multiplex PCR; TCRdb lists only in-frame clones, some missing. The sample has 20,000 to 25,000 clones; about four fifths are singletons. Sequences were obtained from CD8+ T cells sorted from blood. The receptors were sampled from an adult with rheumatoid arthritis.

The V call is TRBV4-3, the J call TRBJ1-1; D gene uncertain. V lost 1 base, J lost 0 bases, and 9 bases lay in between. The germline CDR1 and CDR2 sequences are LGHNA and YSLEER. This CDR3 spans 15 amino acids. The DNA for the CDR3 is TGCGCCAGCAGCCAAGGGCTTGCGATGAACACTGAAGCTTTCTTT. As protein: CASSQGLAMNTEAFF.

This clone has a single count. The gene calls are TRBV6-4 and TRBJ2-1; TRBD2 might be the D (5 bases). The CDR3 runs to 16 residues. The ends were cut back, 2 bases at V and 8 bases at J, with 19 bases in the middle. The germline V gene has CDR1 MRHNA and CDR2 SNTAGT. The CDR3: CASSDRVTGGSDEQFF. The DNA of the CDR3 is TGTGCCAGCAGTGACAGGGTGACGGGCGGGTCGGATGAGCAGTTCTTC.

This clone was seen a handful of times. The V and J genes are TRBV4-1 and TRBJ2-5; the match to TRBD2 covers 13 bases. CDR3 length: 16 residues. Germline CDR1 reads MGHRA; CDR2 reads YSYEKL. V gave up 4 bases and J gave up 1 base; unmatched junction bases: 3. CDR3 DNA sequence: TGCGCCAGCAGCCGTACTAGCGGGGGGGCCCAAGAGACCCAGTACTTC. It encodes CASSRTSGGAQETQYF.

The rearrangement uses TRBV6-5 and TRBJ1-4; no clear D gene. This CDR3 is built from 13 residues. Trimming shortened V by 6 bases and J by 8 bases, and 13 bases separated the two germline ends. Germline V gene data show CDR1 as MNHEY and CDR2 as SVGAGI. CDR3 in DNA: TGTGCCAGCAGCTTCCGGGGAAAAGAAAAACTGTTTTTT. Encoded protein: CASSFRGKEKLFF.

Only one count was recorded for this clone. This sequence joins TRBV19 and TRBJ2-5; 14 positions match TRBD2. The CDR3 is 17 residues long. Germline values: CDR1 LNHDA, CDR2 SQIVND (reference sequence). Losses at the gene ends were 1 base for V and 3 bases for J; bases not matched to a gene: 4. The CDR3 here is CASSIVGGLAGEETQYF. For the CDR3, the DNA is TGTGCCAGTAGTATAGTGGGGGGACTAGCGGGGGAAGAGACCCAGTACTTC.

This clone was counted once. The V gene is TRBV7-6, the J gene TRBJ2-3; 11 positions agree with TRBD2. CDR1 and CDR2 (germline): SGHVS, FNYEAQ. Losses at the gene ends were 1 base for V and 2 bases for J; bases not matched to a gene: 8. This CDR3 region has 18 residues. The CDR3 loop reads CASSLVVASGRITDTQYF. CDR3 nucleotides: TGTGCCAGCAGCTTAGTTGTGGCTAGCGGGAGGATCACAGATACGCAGTATTTT.

For the CDR3, the DNA is TGTGCCAGCAGCCCGGGACAGATGAACACTGAAGCTTTCTTT. Its protein is CASSPGQMNTEAFF. This chain connects TRBV14 to TRBJ1-1; 7 nucleotides agree with TRBD1. CDR1 is SGHDN and CDR2 is FVKESK in the germline V gene. Trimming cost V 4 bases and J 0 bases; bases outside gene matches: 2. This CDR3 contains 14 residues.

V gene TRBV6-5 combines with J gene TRBJ2-3; maybe TRBD2 (5 bases). Trimming took 2 bases from V and 0 from J, leaving 12 bases between them. Germline CDR1 reads MNHEY; CDR2 reads SVGAGI. The CDR3 has 16 residues. CDR3 bases: TGTGCCAGCAGTTACGGGATAAAGCGGAGCACAGATACGCAGTATTTT. It encodes CASSYGIKRSTDTQYF.

The genes are TRBV6-5 and TRBJ2-6, with D uncertain. This CDR3 region has 16 residues. The germline CDR1 and CDR2 sequences are MNHEY and SVGAGI. The V gene lost 0 bases and the J gene lost 0 bases, with 6 bases spanning the gap. Here the CDR3 DNA reads TGTGCCAGCAGTTACTCAGTTCGCTCTGGGGCCAACGTCCTGACTTTC. Translating it yields CASSYSVRSGANVLTF.

V usage is TRBV5-8 and J usage is TRBJ1-4; D is perhaps TRBD1 (5 bases). Germline loops: CDR1 SGHTS, CDR2 YDEGEE. CDR3 size: 14 residues. V was pared by 0 bases and J by 8 bases, with 11 bases between. In DNA, the CDR3 is TGTGCCAGCAGCTTGGCCCCGGGACGAGAAAAACTGTTTTTT. Translated, it gives CASSLAPGREKLFF. Drawing the rest from reference TRBV5-8 and TRBJ1-4, the complete variable domain is EAGVTQSPTHLIKTRGQQATLRCSPISGHTSVYWYQQALGLGLQFLLWYDEGEERNRGNFPPRFSGRQFPNYSSELNVNALELEDSALYLCASSLAPGREKLFFGSGTQLSVL.

The rearrangement links TRBV29-1 to TRBJ2-3; D is ambiguous. The CDR3 consists of 15 residues. Germline V CDR1 and CDR2: SQVTM, ANQGSEA. V lost 7 bases and J lost 2, with 19 bases in between. CDR3 bases: TGCAGCGCCCCCATCGTGGGAAAATACACAGATACGCAGTATTTT. It is translated as CSAPIVGKYTDTQYF.

V gene TRBV5-1 combines with J gene TRBJ2-5; D is unclear. This CDR3 has 14 residues. V gave up 0 bases and J gave up 1 base, with 7 bases separating them. Germline CDR1 SGHRS, CDR2 YFSETQ. The CDR3 spells CASSLVALQETQYF. The CDR3, as DNA: TGCGCCAGCAGCTTGGTAGCACTCCAAGAGACCCAGTACTTC.

This clone came up a few times. Other DNA sequences in this sample translate to the same CDR3. CDR3 residues: CASSFLGFANTGELFF. The CDR3 nucleotides read TGTGCCAGCAGTTTCCTTGGCTTCGCGAACACCGGGGAGCTGTTTTTT. The chain couples TRBV27 to TRBJ2-2, with D hard to call. In germline, CDR1 is MNHEY, CDR2 SMNVEV (reference sequence). The CDR3 is 16 residues long. V was clipped by 3 bases and J by 0 bases, with 11 bases between them.

The sample holds a few counts of this clone. The J gene is TRBJ2-1, the V gene TRBV4-1, with TRBD2 matching over 9 bases. This CDR3 comprises 16 residues. The V gene's germline CDR1 is MGHRA and CDR2 YSYEKL. The J segment lost 0 bases and the V segment lost 5 bases, leaving 5 bases of the junction unmatched. Here the CDR3 DNA reads TGCGCCAGCAGCTATAGCGGGGGCCACTCCTACAATGAGCAGTTCTTC. Encoded protein: CASSYSGGHSYNEQFF.